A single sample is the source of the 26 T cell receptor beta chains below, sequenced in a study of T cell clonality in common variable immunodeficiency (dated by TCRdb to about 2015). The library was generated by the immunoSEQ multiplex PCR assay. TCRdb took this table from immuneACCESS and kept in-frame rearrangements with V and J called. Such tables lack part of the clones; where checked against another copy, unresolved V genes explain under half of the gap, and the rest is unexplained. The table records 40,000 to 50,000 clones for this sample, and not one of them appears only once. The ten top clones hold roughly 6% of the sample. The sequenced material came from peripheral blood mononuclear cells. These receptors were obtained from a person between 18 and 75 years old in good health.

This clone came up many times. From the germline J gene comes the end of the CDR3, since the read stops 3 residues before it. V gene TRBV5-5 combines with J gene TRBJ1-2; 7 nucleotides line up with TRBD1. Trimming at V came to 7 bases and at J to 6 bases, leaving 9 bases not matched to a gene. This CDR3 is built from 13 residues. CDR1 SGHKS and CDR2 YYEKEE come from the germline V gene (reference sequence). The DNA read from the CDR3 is TGTGCCAGCGGAAAGGGACAGCCTAATGGC. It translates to CASGKGQPNG. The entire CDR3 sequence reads CASGKGQPNGYTF.

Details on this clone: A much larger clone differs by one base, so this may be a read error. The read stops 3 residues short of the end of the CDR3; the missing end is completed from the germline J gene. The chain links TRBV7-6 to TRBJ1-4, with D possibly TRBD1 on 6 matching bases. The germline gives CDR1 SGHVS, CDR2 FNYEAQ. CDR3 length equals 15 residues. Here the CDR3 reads CASSLVGVGANVLFF. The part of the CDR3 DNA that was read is TGTGCCAGCAGCTTAGTCGGGGTGGGGGCCAACGTA.

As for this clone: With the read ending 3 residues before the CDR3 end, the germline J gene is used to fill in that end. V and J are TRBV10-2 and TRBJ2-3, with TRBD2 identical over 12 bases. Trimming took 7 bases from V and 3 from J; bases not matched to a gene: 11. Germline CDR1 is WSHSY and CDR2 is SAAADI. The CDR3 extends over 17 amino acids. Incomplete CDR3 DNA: TGCGCCAGCATGAGAACTAGCGGGGGGTTCGTAACAGATACG. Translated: CASMRTSGGFVTDT. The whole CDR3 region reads CASMRTSGGFVTDTQYF.

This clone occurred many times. The sequenced CDR3 bases are TGTGCCAGCAGGGGACAGCGGTCTGGGGCCAACGTC. It translates to CASRGQRSGANV. The whole CDR3 sequence is CASRGQRSGANVLTF. This sequence joins TRBV2 and TRBJ2-6; 7 nucleotides match TRBD1. The read comes to an end 3 residues before the CDR3 does, leaving the germline J gene to fill in the end. This CDR3 is 15 amino acids long. J lost 1 base, V lost 6 bases, and 3 bases had no gene match. Germline CDR1 SNHLY, CDR2 FYNNEI.

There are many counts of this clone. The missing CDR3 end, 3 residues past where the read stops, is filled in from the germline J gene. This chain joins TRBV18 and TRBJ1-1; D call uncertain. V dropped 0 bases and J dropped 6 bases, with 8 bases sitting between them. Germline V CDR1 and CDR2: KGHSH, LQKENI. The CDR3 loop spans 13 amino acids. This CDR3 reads CASSPPKTSEAFF. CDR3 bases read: TGTGCCAGCTCACCACCAAAGACTTCTGAA.

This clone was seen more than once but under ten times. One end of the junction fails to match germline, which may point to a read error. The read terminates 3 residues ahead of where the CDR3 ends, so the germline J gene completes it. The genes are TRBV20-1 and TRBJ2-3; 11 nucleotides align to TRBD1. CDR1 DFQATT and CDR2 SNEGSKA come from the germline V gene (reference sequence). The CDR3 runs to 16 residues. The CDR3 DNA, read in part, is TGCAGTGCCAGAGACGGGGACAGGGGGATGAATCAGCCG. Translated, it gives CSARDGDRGMNQP. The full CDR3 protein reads CSARDGDRGMNQPQYF.

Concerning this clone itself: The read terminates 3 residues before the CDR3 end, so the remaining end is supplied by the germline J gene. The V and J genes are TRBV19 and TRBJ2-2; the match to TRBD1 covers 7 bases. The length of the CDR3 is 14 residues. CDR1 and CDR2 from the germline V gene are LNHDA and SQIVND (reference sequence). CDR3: CASSITGVGSPLFF. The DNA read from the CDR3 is TGTGCCAGTAGTATCACAGGGGTGGGATCACCG.

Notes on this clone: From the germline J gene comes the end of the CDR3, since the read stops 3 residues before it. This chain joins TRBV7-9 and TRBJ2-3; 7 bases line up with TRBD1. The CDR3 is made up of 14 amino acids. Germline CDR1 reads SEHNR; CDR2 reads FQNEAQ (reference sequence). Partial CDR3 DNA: TGTGCCAGCAGCTTAAACAGGGGCCAAGAGACG. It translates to CASSLNRGQET. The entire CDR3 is CASSLNRGQETQYF.

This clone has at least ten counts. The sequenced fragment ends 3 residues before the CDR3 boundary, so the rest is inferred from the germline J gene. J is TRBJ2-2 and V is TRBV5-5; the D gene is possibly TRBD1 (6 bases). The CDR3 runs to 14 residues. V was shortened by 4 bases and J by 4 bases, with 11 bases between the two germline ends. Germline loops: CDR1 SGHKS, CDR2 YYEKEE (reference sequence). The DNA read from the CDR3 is TGTGCCAGCAGCGGTCAGGGGAGCACCGGGGAG. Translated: CASSGQGSTGE. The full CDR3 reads CASSGQGSTGELFF.

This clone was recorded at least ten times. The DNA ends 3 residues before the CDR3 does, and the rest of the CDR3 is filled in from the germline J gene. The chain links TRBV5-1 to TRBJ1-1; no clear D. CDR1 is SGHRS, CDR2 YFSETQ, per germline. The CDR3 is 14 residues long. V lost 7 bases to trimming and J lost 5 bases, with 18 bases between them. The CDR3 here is CASHKSETRTEAFF. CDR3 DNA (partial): TGCGCCAGCCACAAGTCTGAGACGCGGACTGAA.

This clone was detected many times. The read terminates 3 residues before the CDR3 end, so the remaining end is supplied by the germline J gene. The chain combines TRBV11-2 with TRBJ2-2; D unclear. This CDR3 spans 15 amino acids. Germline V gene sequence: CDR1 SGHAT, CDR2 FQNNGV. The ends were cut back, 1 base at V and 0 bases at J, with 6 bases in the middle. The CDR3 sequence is CASSLVFANTGELFF. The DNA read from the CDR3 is TGTGCCAGCAGCTTAGTCTTCGCGAACACCGGGGAG.

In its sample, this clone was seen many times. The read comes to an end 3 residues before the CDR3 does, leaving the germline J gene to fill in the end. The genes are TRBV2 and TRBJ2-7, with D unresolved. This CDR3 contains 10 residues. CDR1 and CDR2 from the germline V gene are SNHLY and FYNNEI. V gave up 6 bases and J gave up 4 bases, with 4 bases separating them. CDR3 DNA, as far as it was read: TGTGCCAGCAGACAATACGAG. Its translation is CASRQYE. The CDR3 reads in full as CASRQYEQYF.

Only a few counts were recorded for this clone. The CDR3 spells CASSLAGGEYNEQFF. The sequenced CDR3 bases are TGTGCCAGCAGCTTGGCTGGGGGCGAGTACAATGAG. The rearrangement links TRBV5-8 to TRBJ2-1; perhaps TRBD1 as D (6 bases). The CDR3 extends 3 residues past the end of the read, so its final part is completed from the germline J gene. CDR3 length: 15 amino acids. CDR1 and CDR2 (germline): SGHTS, YDEGEE. V was pared by 0 bases and J by 4 bases, with 11 bases between.

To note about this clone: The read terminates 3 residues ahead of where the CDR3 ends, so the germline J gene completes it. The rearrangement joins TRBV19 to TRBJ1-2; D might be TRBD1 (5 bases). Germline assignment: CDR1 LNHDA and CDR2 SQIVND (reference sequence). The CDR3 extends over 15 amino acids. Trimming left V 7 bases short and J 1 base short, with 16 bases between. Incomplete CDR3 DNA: TGTGCCAGTAATCCGGGGGAGTACATTAACTATGGC. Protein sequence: CASNPGEYINYG. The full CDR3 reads CASNPGEYINYGYTF. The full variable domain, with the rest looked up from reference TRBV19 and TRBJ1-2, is DGGITQSPKYLFRKEGQNVTLSCEQNLNHDAMYWYRQDPGQGLRLIYYSQIVNDFQKGDIAEGYSVSREKKESFPLTVTSAQKNPTAFYLCASNPGEYINYGYTFGSGTRLTVV.

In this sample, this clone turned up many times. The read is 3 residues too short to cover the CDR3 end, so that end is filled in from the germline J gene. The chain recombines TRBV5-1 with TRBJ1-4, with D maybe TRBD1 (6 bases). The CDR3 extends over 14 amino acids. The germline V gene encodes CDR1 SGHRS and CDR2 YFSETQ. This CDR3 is CASSVTGSGSPLFF. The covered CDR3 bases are TGCGCCAGCAGCGTAACAGGGTCGGGATCACCA.

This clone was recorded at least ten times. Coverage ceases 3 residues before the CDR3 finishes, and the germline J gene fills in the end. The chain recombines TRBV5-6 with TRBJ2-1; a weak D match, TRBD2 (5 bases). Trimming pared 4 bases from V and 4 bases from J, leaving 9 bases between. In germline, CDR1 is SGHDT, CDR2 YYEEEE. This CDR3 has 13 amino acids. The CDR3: CASSPRGYNEQFF. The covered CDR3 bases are TGTGCCAGCAGCCCCCGGGGATACAATGAG.

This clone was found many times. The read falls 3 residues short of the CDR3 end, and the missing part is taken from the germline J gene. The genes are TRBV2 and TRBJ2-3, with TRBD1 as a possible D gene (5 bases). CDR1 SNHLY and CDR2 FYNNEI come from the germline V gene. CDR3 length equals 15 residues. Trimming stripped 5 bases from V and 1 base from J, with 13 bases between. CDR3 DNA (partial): TGTGCCAGCAGTTTTGGGGCGCATGGCACAGATACG. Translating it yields CASSFGAHGTDT. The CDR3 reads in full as CASSFGAHGTDTQYF. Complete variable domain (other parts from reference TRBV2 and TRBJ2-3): EPEVTQTPSHQVTQMGQEVILRCVPISNHLYFYWYRQILGQKVEFLVSFYNNEISEKSEIFDDQFSVERPDGSNFTLKIRSTKLEDSAMYFCASSFGAHGTDTQYFGPGTRLTVL.

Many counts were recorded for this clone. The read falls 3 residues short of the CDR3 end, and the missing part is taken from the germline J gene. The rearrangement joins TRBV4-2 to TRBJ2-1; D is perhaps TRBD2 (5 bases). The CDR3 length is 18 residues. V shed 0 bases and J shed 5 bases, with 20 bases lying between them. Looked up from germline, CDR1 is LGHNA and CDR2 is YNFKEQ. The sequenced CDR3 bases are TGTGCCAGCAGCCAAGATCCACTACTAGGCTCCTCGAACAATGAG. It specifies CASSQDPLLGSSNNE. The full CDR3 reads CASSQDPLLGSSNNEQFF.

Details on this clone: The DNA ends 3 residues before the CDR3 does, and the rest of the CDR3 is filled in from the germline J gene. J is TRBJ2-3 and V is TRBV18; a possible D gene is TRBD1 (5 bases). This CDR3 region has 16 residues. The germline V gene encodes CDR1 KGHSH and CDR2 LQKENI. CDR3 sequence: CASSPMQGNSNQPQYF. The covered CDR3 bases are TGTGCCAGCTCACCGATGCAGGGCAATAGCAATCAGCCG. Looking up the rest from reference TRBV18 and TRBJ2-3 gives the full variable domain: NAGVMQNPRHLVRRRGQEARLRCSPMKGHSHVYWYRQLPEEGLKFMVYLQKENIIDESGMPKERFSAEFPKEGPSILRIQQVVRGDSAAYFCASSPMQGNSNQPQYFGPGTRLTVL.

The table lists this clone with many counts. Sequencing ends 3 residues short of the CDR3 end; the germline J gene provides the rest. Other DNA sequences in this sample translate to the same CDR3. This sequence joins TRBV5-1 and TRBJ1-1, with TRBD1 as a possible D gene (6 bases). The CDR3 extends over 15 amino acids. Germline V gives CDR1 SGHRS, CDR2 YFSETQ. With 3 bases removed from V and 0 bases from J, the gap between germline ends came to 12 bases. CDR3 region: CASSSLQGLNTEAFF. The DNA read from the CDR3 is TGCGCCAGCAGCTCCTTACAGGGACTGAACACTGAA.

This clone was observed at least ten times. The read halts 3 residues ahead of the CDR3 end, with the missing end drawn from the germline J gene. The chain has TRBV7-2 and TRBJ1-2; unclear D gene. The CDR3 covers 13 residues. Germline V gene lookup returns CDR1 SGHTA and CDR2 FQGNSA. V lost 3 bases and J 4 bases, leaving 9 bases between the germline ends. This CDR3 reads CASSFRQVYGYTF. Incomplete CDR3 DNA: TGTGCCAGCAGCTTTCGGCAGGTCTATGGC.

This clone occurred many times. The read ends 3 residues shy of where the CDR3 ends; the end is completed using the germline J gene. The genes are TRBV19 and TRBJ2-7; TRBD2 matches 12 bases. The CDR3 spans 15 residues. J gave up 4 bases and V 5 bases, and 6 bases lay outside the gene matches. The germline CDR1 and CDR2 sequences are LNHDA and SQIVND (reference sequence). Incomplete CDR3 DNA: TGTGCCAGTAGTCCTACTAGCGGGGGGCCATACGAG. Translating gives CASSPTSGGPYE. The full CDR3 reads CASSPTSGGPYEQYF.

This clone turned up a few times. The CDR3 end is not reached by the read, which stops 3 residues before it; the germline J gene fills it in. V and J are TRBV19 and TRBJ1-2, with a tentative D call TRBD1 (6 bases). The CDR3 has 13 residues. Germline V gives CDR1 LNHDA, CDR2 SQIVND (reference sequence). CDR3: CASNDRIGNEYTF. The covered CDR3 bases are TGTGCCAGTAACGACAGGATCGGCAATGAA. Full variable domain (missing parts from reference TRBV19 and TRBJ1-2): DGGITQSPKYLFRKEGQNVTLSCEQNLNHDAMYWYRQDPGQGLRLIYYSQIVNDFQKGDIAEGYSVSREKKESFPLTVTSAQKNPTAFYLCASNDRIGNEYTFGSGTRLTVV.

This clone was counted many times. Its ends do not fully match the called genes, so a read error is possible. CDR3 protein: CASSQAIAGGLEETQYF. The CDR3 DNA, read in part, is TGCGCCAGCAGCCAAGCAATAGCGGGGGGGCTTGAAGAGACC. J is TRBJ2-5 and V is TRBV4-2; 11 bases are shared with TRBD2. The CDR3 extends 3 residues past the end of the read, so its final part is completed from the germline J gene. The germline gives CDR1 LGHNA, CDR2 YNFKEQ. The CDR3 is 17 residues long.

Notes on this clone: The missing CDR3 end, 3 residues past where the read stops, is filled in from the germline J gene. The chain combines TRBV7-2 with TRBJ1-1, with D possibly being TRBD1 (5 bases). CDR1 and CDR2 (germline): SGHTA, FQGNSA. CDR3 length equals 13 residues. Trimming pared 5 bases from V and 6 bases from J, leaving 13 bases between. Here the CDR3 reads CASSPGRVAEAFF. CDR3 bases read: TGTGCCAGCAGCCCAGGCAGGGTAGCTGAA.

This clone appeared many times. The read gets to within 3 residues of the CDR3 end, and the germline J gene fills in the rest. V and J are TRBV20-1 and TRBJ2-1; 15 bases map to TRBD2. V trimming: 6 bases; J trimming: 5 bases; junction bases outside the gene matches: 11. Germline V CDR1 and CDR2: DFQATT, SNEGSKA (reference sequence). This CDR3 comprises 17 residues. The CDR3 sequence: CSATRTSGGARNNEQFF. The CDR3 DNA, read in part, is TGCAGTGCCACTCGGACTAGCGGGGGGGCGCGCAACAATGAG.